These 4 T cell receptor beta chains were all obtained from the same sample, sequenced in a study of CD4 T cell repertoires in COVID-19. Sequencing was done directly on freshly isolated, uncultured memory T cells. Assay used: immunoSEQ multiplex PCR; TCRdb lists only in-frame clones, some missing. The table has tens of thousands of clones, around 87% seen once; the top ten hold over 0.45%. The specimen comprised central memory CD4+ T cells from blood, sampled before the COVID-19 pandemic. The receptors were sampled from a human donor who had COVID-19.

J is TRBJ2-7 and V is TRBV28, with D perhaps TRBD2 (6 bases). V lost 5 bases to trimming and J lost 3 bases, with 14 bases between them. The CDR3 contains 14 residues. CDR1 MDHEN and CDR2 SYDVKM come from the germline V gene. CDR3 DNA: TGTGCCAGCAGTACCCCGGGGGTAAGCTACGAGCAGTACTTC. Amino acid sequence: CASSTPGVSYEQYF.

The chain employs TRBV6-5 and TRBJ1-2, with no clear D. Between the trimmed V and J ends, which lost 2 bases and 7 bases, there was a span of 11 bases. The CDR3 runs 13 residues. CDR1 is MNHEY and CDR2 is SVGAGI in the germline V gene. The CDR3 nucleotides read TGTGCCAGCAGTTACGGTACCCGGGGTGGCTACACCTTC. Translating gives CASSYGTRGGYTF.

The chain joins TRBV2 to TRBJ1-6; D is unclear. Trimming took off 7 bases at V and 4 bases at J, with 20 bases between the two ends. There are 17 residues in the CDR3. Germline lookup yields CDR1 SNHLY and CDR2 FYNNEI. CDR3 residues: CASTDGISVGYNSPLHF. DNA for the CDR3: TGTGCCAGCACAGACGGGATATCGGTCGGATATAATTCACCCCTCCACTTT.

The table lists this clone with a few counts. This chain joins TRBV6-6 and TRBJ2-1; TRBD2 agrees at 10 bases. Germline CDR1 is MNHNY and CDR2 is SVGAGI (reference sequence). The V segment lost 5 bases and the J segment 2 bases; nucleotides outside the gene matches: 3. The CDR3 is 15 residues long. For the CDR3, the DNA is TGTGCCAGCAGTATAAGCGGGGGGGCCTACAATGAGCAGTTCTTC. This gives the protein CASSISGGAYNEQFF.